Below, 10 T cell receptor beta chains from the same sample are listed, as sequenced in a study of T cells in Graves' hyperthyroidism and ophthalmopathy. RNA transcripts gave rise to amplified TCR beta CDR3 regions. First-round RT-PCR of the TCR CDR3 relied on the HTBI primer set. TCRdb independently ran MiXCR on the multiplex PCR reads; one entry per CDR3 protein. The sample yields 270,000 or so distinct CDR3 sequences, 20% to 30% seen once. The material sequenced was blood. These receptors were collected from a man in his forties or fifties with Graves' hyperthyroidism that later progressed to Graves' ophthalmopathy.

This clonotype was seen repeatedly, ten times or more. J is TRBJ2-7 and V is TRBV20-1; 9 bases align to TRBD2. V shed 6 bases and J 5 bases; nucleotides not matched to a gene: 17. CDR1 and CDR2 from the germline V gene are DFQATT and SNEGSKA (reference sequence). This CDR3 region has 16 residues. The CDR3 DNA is TGCAGTGCCACAGACAGGTTTTCTAGCGGGACTAACGAGCAGTACTTC. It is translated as CSATDRFSSGTNEQYF.

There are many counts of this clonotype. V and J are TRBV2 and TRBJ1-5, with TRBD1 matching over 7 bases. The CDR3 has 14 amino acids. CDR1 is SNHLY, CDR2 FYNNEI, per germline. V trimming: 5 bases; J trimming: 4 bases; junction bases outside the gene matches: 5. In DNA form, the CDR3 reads TGTGCCAGCAGTCAGGACAGGAGAAATCAGCCCCAGCATTTT. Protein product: CASSQDRRNQPQHF.

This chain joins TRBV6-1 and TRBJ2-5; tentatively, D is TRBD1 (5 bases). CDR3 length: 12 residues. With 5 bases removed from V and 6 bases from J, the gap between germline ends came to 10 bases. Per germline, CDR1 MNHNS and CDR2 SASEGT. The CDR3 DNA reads TGTGCCAGCAGTCGAAAGGGGAAGACCCAGTACTTC. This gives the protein CASSRKGKTQYF.

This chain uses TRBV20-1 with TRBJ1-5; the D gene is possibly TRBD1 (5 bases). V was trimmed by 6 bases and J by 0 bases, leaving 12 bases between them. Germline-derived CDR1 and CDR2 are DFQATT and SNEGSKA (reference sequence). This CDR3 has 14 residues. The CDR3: CSARGGYSNQPQHF. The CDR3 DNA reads TGCAGTGCCCGGGGGGGATATAGCAATCAGCCCCAGCATTTT.

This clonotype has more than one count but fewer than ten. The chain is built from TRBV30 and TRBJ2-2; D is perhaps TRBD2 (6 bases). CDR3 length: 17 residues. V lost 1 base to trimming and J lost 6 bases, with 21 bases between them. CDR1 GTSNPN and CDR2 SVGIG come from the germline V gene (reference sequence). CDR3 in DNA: TGTGCCTGGAGTGCCAGCCGGGTCGGGAGAATCTCCGGGGAGCTGTTTTTT. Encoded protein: CAWSASRVGRISGELFF.

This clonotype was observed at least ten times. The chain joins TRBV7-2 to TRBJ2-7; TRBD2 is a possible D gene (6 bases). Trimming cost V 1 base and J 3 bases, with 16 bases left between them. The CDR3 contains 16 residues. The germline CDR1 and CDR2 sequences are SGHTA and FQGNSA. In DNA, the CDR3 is TGTGCCAGCAGCTTAGGACCGGGACTTATAGACTACGAGCAGTACTTC. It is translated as CASSLGPGLIDYEQYF.

CDR3 loop: CSAGDTEAFF. The DNA of the CDR3 is TGCAGTGCAGGGGACACTGAAGCTTTCTTT. The J gene is TRBJ1-1, the V gene TRBV20-1, with D possibly matching TRBD1 (5 bases). This CDR3 region has 10 residues. V lost 6 bases and J 3 bases, leaving 5 bases between the germline ends. Germline CDR1 reads DFQATT; CDR2 reads SNEGSKA (reference sequence).

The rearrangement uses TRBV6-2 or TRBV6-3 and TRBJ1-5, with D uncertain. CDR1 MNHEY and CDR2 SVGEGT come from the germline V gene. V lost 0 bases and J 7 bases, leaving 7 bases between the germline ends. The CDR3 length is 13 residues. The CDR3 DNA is TGTGCCAGCAGTTACTCAGGGCGCCAGCCCCAGCATTTT. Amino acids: CASSYSGRQPQHF.

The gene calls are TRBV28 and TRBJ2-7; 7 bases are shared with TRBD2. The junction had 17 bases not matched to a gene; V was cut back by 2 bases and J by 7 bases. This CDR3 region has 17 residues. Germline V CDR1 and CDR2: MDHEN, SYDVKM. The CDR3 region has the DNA TGTGCCAGCAGTTTAACTCCCCGTGGACTAGAACTGAGGGAGCAGTACTTC. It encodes CASSLTPRGLELREQYF.

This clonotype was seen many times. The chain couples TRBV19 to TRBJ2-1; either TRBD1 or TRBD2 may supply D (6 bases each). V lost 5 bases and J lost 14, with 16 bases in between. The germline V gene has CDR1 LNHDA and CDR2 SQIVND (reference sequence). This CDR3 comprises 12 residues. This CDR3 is CASSPPRGQKFF. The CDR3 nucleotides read TGTGCCAGTAGTCCTCCCCGGGGGCAGAAGTTCTTC.